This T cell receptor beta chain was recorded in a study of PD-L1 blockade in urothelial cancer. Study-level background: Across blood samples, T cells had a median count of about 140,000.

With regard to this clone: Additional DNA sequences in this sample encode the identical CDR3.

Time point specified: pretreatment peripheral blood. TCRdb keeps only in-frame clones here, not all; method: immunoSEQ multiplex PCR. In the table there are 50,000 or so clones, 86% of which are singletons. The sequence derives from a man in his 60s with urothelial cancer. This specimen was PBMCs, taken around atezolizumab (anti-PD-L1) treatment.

The CDR3 nucleotides read TGTGCCAGTAGAAGACTAGCGGGGGCCTACGAGCAGTACTTC. Residues: CASRRLAGAYEQYF. V usage is TRBV19 and J usage is TRBJ2-7; 12 nucleotides align to TRBD2. The CDR3 consists of 14 residues. V trimming: 6 bases; J trimming: 2 bases; junction bases outside the gene matches: 2. Looked up from germline, CDR1 is LNHDA and CDR2 is SQIVND (reference sequence).